This T cell receptor beta chain was obtained from a study of T cell repertoires in aging, cancer and after chemotherapy. The template was genomic DNA from peripheral blood, not RNA. Study results and limitations: Median generation probability rose over the chemotherapy interval in each cancer cohort, suggesting rebound thymic output.

Multiplex touch-down PCR with TRB-A/B primers amplified rearranged V-D-J TRB sequences. TCRdb reprocessed the multiplex PCR reads with MiXCR, giving one entry per CDR3 protein. This table has under 7,000 distinct CDR3 sequences, under 35% appearing once. A note on this clonotype: What it binds is not known.

CDR1 is MNHEY, CDR2 SVGAGI, per germline. The CDR3 has 16 residues. V gave up 4 bases and J gave up 0 bases, with 15 bases separating them. Material: blood. The sequence came from a human donor with a blood cancer. This chain links TRBV6-5 with TRBJ1-1, with D possibly matching TRBD1 (6 bases). In DNA, the CDR3 is TGTGCCAGCAGTTCAGGGGCACTTCTACTGAACACTGAAGCTTTCTTT. It translates to CASSSGALLLNTEAFF.